A selection of T cell receptor beta chains follows, all from one sample in a study of cytomegalovirus exposure and HLA in healthy donors. Profiled with immunoSEQ multiplex PCR; TCRdb holds only in-frame clones, not every one. The table has 55,000 to 65,000 clones, around 90% seen once. Sequences were obtained from PBMCs. The source is a man aged 25-45 years in good health and CMV-seropositive. Both conserved end residues are part of each CDR3. Expanded clones are given a class, and other clones once, few, many or no size at all.

cdr3_aa,v_call,j_call,clone_size
CASSEIRVRTSYEQYF,TRBV6-1,TRBJ2-7,-
CASSIGITASWAGELFF,TRBV19,TRBJ2-2,-
CASSLGQGRETQYF,TRBV18,TRBJ2-5,-
CAWSVFWPGGELFF,TRBV30,TRBJ2-2,-
CASSKLPTGYGELFF,TRBV11-2,TRBJ2-2,-
CSVTGTSSTDTQYF,TRBV29-1,TRBJ2-3,-
CASSTRDRAYEQYF,TRBV7-2,TRBJ2-7,-
CASSQGLAGGYEQYF,TRBV14,TRBJ2-7,once
CASSLRGGRKNTEAFF,TRBV5-6,TRBJ1-1,-
CASSSLRGSGIGEQFF,TRBV7-9,TRBJ2-1,-
CSVSQGAITEAFF,TRBV29-1,TRBJ1-1,-
CASSQDRDSGRMNEQFF,TRBV4-1,TRBJ2-1,-
CASSYGGVLDF,TRBV6-5,TRBJ2-5,-
CASRPGEGLSPLHF,TRBV5-8,TRBJ1-6,-
CASSQGQERGQPQHF,TRBV6-5,TRBJ1-5,-
CASSLVSLRTGNSYEQYF,TRBV11-1,TRBJ2-7,-
CASTYEGAETQYF,TRBV11-3,TRBJ2-5,-
CASRPDSSEAFF,TRBV7-9,TRBJ1-1,-
CASSVGQGTNNEQFF,TRBV9,TRBJ2-1,-
CASSESGGRGYTF,TRBV2,TRBJ1-2,once
CASSLSTSANTGELFF,TRBV7-3,TRBJ2-2,-
CASSLGPWEGTGELFF,TRBV11-2,TRBJ2-2,once
CASSSRLATSYEQYF,TRBV5-8,TRBJ2-7,-
CASSGQGGGYTF,TRBV6-5,TRBJ1-2,-
CASSDNWGSEAFF,TRBV6-1,TRBJ1-1,-
CSVEVVLAGFNGDTQYF,TRBV29-1,TRBJ2-3,-
CASSHHITGSNEKLFF,TRBV4-1,TRBJ1-4,-
CASSLAKGSYEQYF,TRBV7-6,TRBJ2-7,-
CASSLASGRNEQFF,TRBV5-1,TRBJ2-1,once
CASSVTDRVNNEQFF,TRBV9,TRBJ2-1,-
CASSQDIGRGRTGELFF,TRBV4-1,TRBJ2-2,-
CASSSSAGELFF,TRBV11-2,TRBJ2-2,-
CASSRDGGDGYTF,TRBV27,TRBJ1-2,-
CASSLNRISGGQFF,TRBV11-1,TRBJ2-1,-
CASSIHRREAVDKNIQYF,TRBV19,TRBJ2-4,-
CASRDDRASREKLFF,TRBV6-1,TRBJ1-4,-
CASSLSGAGNSPLHF,TRBV28,TRBJ1-6,-
CAWSPVLGAQETQYF,TRBV30,TRBJ2-5,once
CASSLQVYQETQYF,TRBV11-2,TRBJ2-5,-
CAWSVHYEQYF,TRBV30,TRBJ2-7,-